Shown below are 15 T cell receptor beta chains from a single sample sequenced in a study of cytomegalovirus exposure and HLA in healthy donors. 60 Vbeta and 13 Jbeta primers were used in PCR. The table came from immunoSEQ multiplex PCR; TCRdb's copy has only in-frame clones and leaves some out. The sample yields about 52,000 clones, more than 65% seen once. The sequenced sample was PBMCs. The receptors come from a woman aged 50 to 60 in good health and CMV-seronegative.

There are a few counts of this clone. The genes are TRBV5-1 and TRBJ2-5; a possible D gene is TRBD1 (7 bases). V lost 3 bases and J 1 base, leaving 10 bases between the germline ends. This CDR3 is built from 14 residues. Germline-derived CDR1 and CDR2 are SGHRS and YFSETQ. The CDR3 spells CASSYQGGQETQYF. The DNA for the CDR3 is TGCGCCAGCAGCTACCAGGGGGGCCAAGAGACCCAGTACTTC.

The chain joins TRBV28 to TRBJ1-2, with D unclear. V was shortened by 6 bases and J by 7 bases, with 15 bases between the two germline ends. The CDR3 consists of 13 residues. CDR1 is MDHEN, CDR2 SYDVKM, per germline. The CDR3 reads CASSVRRYGGYTF. CDR3 DNA sequence: TGTGCCAGCAGCGTAAGGAGGTACGGTGGCTACACCTTC.

CDR3 nucleotides: TGCGCCAGCACAGGGACAGGGGGCCAGCCCCAGCATTTT. As protein: CASTGTGGQPQHF. This rearrangement joins TRBV5-1 to TRBJ1-5; 12 bases match TRBD1. The CDR3 runs to 13 residues. The V segment lost 6 bases and the J segment 7 bases; nucleotides outside the gene matches: 2. Germline lookup yields CDR1 SGHRS and CDR2 YFSETQ.

The J gene is TRBJ2-5, the V gene TRBV7-2, with D perhaps TRBD2 (6 bases). V lost 7 bases to trimming and J lost 7 bases, with 16 bases between them. The CDR3 runs to 13 residues. Germline V CDR1 and CDR2: SGHTA, FQGNSA. CDR3 coding DNA: TGTGCCAGCACCCTACGGAGGCGGGGGACCCAGTACTTC. This gives the protein CASTLRRRGTQYF.

The rearrangement links TRBV7-8 to TRBJ1-3; 8 bases line up with TRBD1. Unmatched junction bases numbered 5, after V lost 4 bases and J lost 0 bases. This CDR3 has 16 residues. CDR1 is SGHVS and CDR2 is FQNEAQ in the germline V gene. CDR3 region: CASSSQGAFSGNTIYF. CDR3 bases: TGTGCCAGCAGCTCCCAGGGGGCTTTCTCTGGAAACACCATATATTTT.

The chain couples TRBV7-3 to TRBJ2-5; a weak D match, TRBD2 (6 bases). V lost 0 bases to trimming and J lost 7 bases, with 9 bases between them. From germline, CDR1 is SGHTA and CDR2 FQGTGA. This CDR3 region has 13 residues. CDR3 in amino acids: CASSLTRRGTQYF. The CDR3 coding sequence is TGTGCCAGCAGCTTAACGAGGCGGGGGACCCAGTACTTC.

The V and J genes are TRBV9 and TRBJ2-3; D ambiguous. Germline V gives CDR1 SGDLS, CDR2 YYNGEE. V dropped 4 bases and J dropped 5 bases, with 11 bases sitting between them. This CDR3 has 13 amino acids. CDR3 residues: CASSRVPQDTQYF. The CDR3 coding sequence is TGTGCCAGCAGCCGAGTCCCCCAAGATACGCAGTATTTT.

V gene TRBV10-3 combines with J gene TRBJ2-3; a possible D gene is TRBD1 (5 bases). Looked up from germline, CDR1 is ENHRY and CDR2 is SYGVKD. The CDR3 has 13 amino acids. The V gene lost 8 bases and the J gene lost 2 bases, with 11 bases spanning the gap. CDR3 DNA: TGTGCCATCTCGACAGAGGTCACAGATACGCAGTATTTT. Its protein is CAISTEVTDTQYF.

The genes are TRBV6-5 and TRBJ2-6; D is possibly TRBD1 (5 bases). This CDR3 comprises 15 residues. V gave up 9 bases and J gave up 5 bases, with 17 bases separating them. Germline CDR1 is MNHEY and CDR2 is SVGAGI. The CDR3 here is CASSGSGIRANVLTF. CDR3 coding DNA: TGTGCCAGTTCCGGGTCAGGGATTAGGGCCAACGTCCTGACTTTC.

The rearrangement links TRBV5-6 to TRBJ2-7, with D tentatively TRBD1 (6 bases). Germline V gene sequence: CDR1 SGHDT, CDR2 YYEEEE. V gave up 4 bases and J gave up 0 bases, with 11 bases separating them. The CDR3 spans 14 residues. CDR3 in amino acids: CASSTGTNSYEQYF. DNA for the CDR3: TGTGCCAGCAGCACCGGGACAAACTCCTACGAGCAGTACTTC.

The V call is TRBV30, the J call TRBJ1-3; maybe TRBD1 (6 bases). CDR3 length: 15 residues. In germline, CDR1 is GTSNPN, CDR2 SVGIG (reference sequence). With 4 bases removed from V and 1 base from J, the gap between germline ends came to 14 bases. DNA for the CDR3: TGTGCCTGGAACCGGGACATTCGGTCTGGAAACACCATATATTTT. Its protein is CAWNRDIRSGNTIYF.

The chain has TRBV2 and TRBJ1-2; perhaps TRBD1 as D (6 bases). This CDR3 has 13 residues. V was pared by 4 bases and J by 2 bases, with 8 bases between. In germline, CDR1 is SNHLY, CDR2 FYNNEI. The CDR3 loop reads CASSAGQNYGYTF. CDR3 coding DNA: TGTGCCAGCAGTGCCGGACAGAACTATGGCTACACCTTC.

The gene calls are TRBV7-9 and TRBJ2-5; 7 bases are a match to TRBD2. Germline V gene data show CDR1 as SEHNR and CDR2 as FQNEAQ (reference sequence). The CDR3 has 14 amino acids. V was pared by 7 bases and J by 1 base, with 6 bases of the junction left unmatched. CDR3 in DNA: TGTGCCAGCACCCGAGGGACTACCCAAGAGACCCAGTACTTC. Protein: CASTRGTTQETQYF.

The chain has TRBV28 and TRBJ2-7, with D maybe TRBD1 (5 bases). Trimming took off 10 bases at V and 2 bases at J, with 12 bases between the two ends. The CDR3 extends over 12 amino acids. CDR1 is MDHEN and CDR2 is SYDVKM in the germline V gene. The CDR3 DNA reads TGTGCCACCTCAGACAGCCCCTACGAGCAGTACTTC. Encoded protein: CATSDSPYEQYF. The full variable domain, completed using reference TRBV28 and TRBJ2-7, is DVKVTQSSRYLVKRTGEKVFLECVQDMDHENMFWYRQDPGLGLRLIYFSYDVKMKEKGDIPEGYSVSREKKERFSLILESASTNQTSMYLCATSDSPYEQYFGPGTRLTVT.

The chain combines TRBV5-8 with TRBJ2-7; no firm D call. The germline V gene has CDR1 SGHTS and CDR2 YDEGEE. V lost 5 bases and J lost 0, with 6 bases in between. This CDR3 contains 12 residues. CDR3 sequence: CASSTASYEQYF. The CDR3 DNA is TGTGCCAGCAGTACAGCCTCCTACGAGCAGTACTTC. Using reference TRBV5-8 and TRBJ2-7 for the parts outside the CDR3, the full variable domain is EAGVTQSPTHLIKTRGQQATLRCSPISGHTSVYWYQQALGLGLQFLLWYDEGEERNRGNFPPRFSGRQFPNYSSELNVNALELEDSALYLCASSTASYEQYFGPGTRLTVT.